This TCR beta chain was identified in a study of T cells after yellow fever vaccination. TCRdb processed the 5' RACE reads anew with MiXCR; each CDR3 protein has one entry. The sample yields some 600,000 distinct CDR3 sequences, 10% to 15% seen once. This CDR3 has 14 amino acids. J was trimmed by 6 bases and V by 7 bases; bases with no gene match: 7. Germline lookup yields CDR1 MNHNS and CDR2 SASEGT. This chain links TRBV6-1 with TRBJ2-1; 9 positions match TRBD2. This sequence originates from a man aged 25 to 40 who received the YFV17D yellow fever vaccine. The sequencing here drew on PBMCs, taken on the day of the yellow fever booster vaccination. The CDR3 DNA reads TGTGCCAGCATGCAAGCGGGAGGTTCCAATGAGCAGTTCTTC. This translates into CASMQAGGSNEQFF.